This TCR beta chain comes out of a study of post-analysis software for immune sequencing data. Whole-study context: Progressive-relapsing, secondary progressive and relapsing-remitting multiple sclerosis were among the disease courses included.

Concerning this clonotype itself: Its target is not known.

Unique molecular identifiers featured in each of the TCR beta cDNA libraries. In TCRdb, the PCR reads were re-called with MiXCR into one record per CDR3 protein. The table records roughly 800,000 distinct CDR3 sequences, about 27% of them present only once. Notes on the study in general: When patients were compared with controls, about five TRBV segments were more frequent, TRBV5-6, TRBV5-1 and TRBV20-1 among them.

Germline assignment: CDR1 SGHRS and CDR2 YFSETQ. CDR3 length equals 14 residues. The V segment lost 4 bases and the J segment 8 bases; nucleotides outside the gene matches: 6. V and J are TRBV5-1 and TRBJ1-6, with 7 nucleotides matching TRBD1. This TCR came from a girl aged 10 to 17 with multiple sclerosis. Sequenced input: blood. As DNA, the CDR3 is TGCGCCAGCAGCCTAGGACAGGCAGATTCACCCCTCCACTTT. Its protein is CASSLGQADSPLHF.